This TCR beta chain came from a study of OX40 agonist ivuxolimab in advanced cancers. On the study more broadly: It was permissible to have had prior anti-PD-1, anti-PD-L1 or anti-CTLA-4 therapy, and approximately 38% had some.

Study-level points and caveats: Antigen targets of the expanded peripheral T cells went undetermined.

Repertoires were generated with immunoSEQ multiplex PCR, while TCRdb's copy carries only in-frame clones and drops some. The top ten clones hold approximately 35% of a sample with roughly 20,000 clones, about 85% of them seen once. The cohort excluded patients with autoimmune disease history or systemic immunosuppression. As to this clone: Its antigen is undetermined.

The V and J ends lost 0 bases and 6 bases respectively, with 4 bases between them. Germline assignment: CDR1 KGHSH and CDR2 LQKENI. The CDR3 totals 12 residues. The chain carries TRBV18 and TRBJ2-3, with no clear D. This TCR came from an adult with an advanced solid tumor such as melanoma, head and neck, liver or kidney cancer. The sample here was CD4+ or CD8+ T cells sorted from blood, taken in a trial of the OX40 agonist ivuxolimab. The CDR3 DNA is TGTGCCAGCTCACCACCAGAGGATACGCAGTATTTT. Its protein product is CASSPPEDTQYF.